This paragraph covers one T cell receptor beta chain sequence. The antigen is undetermined. The study made its TRB cDNA libraries by 5' RACE, adding UMI labels. TCRdb re-called the 5' RACE reads and gives one entry per CDR3 protein, without DNA. This table lists around 150,000 distinct CDR3 sequences. These data are taken from a study of CXCR3-negative and CXCR3-positive naive CD8 T cells. This CDR3 region has 13 residues. Germline-derived CDR1 and CDR2 are SEHNR and FQNEAQ (reference sequence). Points from the study as a whole: A higher hydrophobicity marked the TRB CDR3s of CXCR3-positive naive cells versus CXCR3-negative naive cells.

This TCR was sampled from a human donor in good health. Some clones in this sample may be carry-over from other donors' samples. The V call is TRBV7-9, the J call TRBJ2-7. Sequencing used naive CXCR3+ CD8+ T cells from blood. As for subset: CD45RO-CCR7+CD27+CD95- naive CD8+ T cells expressing CXCR3 (TNR3+). This chain's CDR3 is CASSLASVHEQYF.